These 26 T cell receptor beta chains were all obtained from the same sample, sequenced in a study of T-cell reconstitution after alpha-beta-depleted transplantation in children. The TCRbeta library was prepared with unique molecular identifiers. TCRdb re-analysed the PCR reads in MiXCR, keeping a single row per CDR3 protein. Here the sample spans about 980,000 distinct CDR3 sequences, roughly 29% being singletons. The input for sequencing was PBMCs, mostly from graft donor cells, taken 360 days after TCRalphabeta/CD19-depleted stem cell transplant. The receptors come from a boy younger than two who had a stem cell transplant for SCID, so the T cells may come from the graft donor.

The V gene is TRBV5-1, the J gene TRBJ1-4; no clear D. V shed 2 bases and J shed 4 bases, with 21 bases lying between them. Per the germline V gene, CDR1 is SGHRS and CDR2 is YFSETQ. This CDR3 has 18 amino acids. The chain's CDR3 is CASSFFAGGNHNNEKLFF. The DNA of the CDR3 is TGCGCCAGCAGCTTTTTTGCGGGAGGTAACCACAATAATGAAAAACTGTTTTTT.

This clonotype was observed a handful of times. The DNA of the CDR3 is TGTGCCAGCAGCCGTCGACAGGGGCCAGCCAACGTCCTGACTTTC. It is translated as CASSRRQGPANVLTF. The chain couples TRBV7-9 to TRBJ2-6, with TRBD1 identical over 8 bases. The ends lost 5 bases at V and 7 bases at J; junction bases unmatched: 7. The CDR3 is 15 amino acids. Germline lookup yields CDR1 SEHNR and CDR2 FQNEAQ (reference sequence). Using reference TRBV7-9 and TRBJ2-6 for the parts outside the CDR3, the full variable domain is DTGVSQNPRHKITKRGQNVTFRCDPISEHNRLYWYRQTLGQGPEFLTYFQNEAQLEKSRLLSDRFSAERPKGSFSTLEIQRTEQGDSAMYLCASSRRQGPANVLTFGAGSRLTVL.

CDR3: CASGDKLAYEQYF. The CDR3 DNA sequence: TGTGCCAGCGGGGACAAGCTCGCCTACGAGCAGTACTTC. V and J are TRBV28 and TRBJ2-7; D is perhaps TRBD1 (6 bases). Trimming removed 8 bases at V and 2 bases at J, with 13 bases between. Germline V CDR1 and CDR2: MDHEN, SYDVKM. The CDR3 consists of 13 residues.

This clonotype was seen many times. The V gene is TRBV5-1, the J gene TRBJ2-7; a possible D gene is TRBD2 (5 bases). The V gene lost 1 base and the J gene lost 13 bases, with 24 bases spanning the gap. In germline, CDR1 is SGHRS, CDR2 YFSETQ. The length of the CDR3 is 15 residues. CDR3 DNA: TGCGCCAGCAGCTTGACCTACCCCCGGGGAGACCCGGGCTACTTC. It codes for CASSLTYPRGDPGYF.

The genes are TRBV3-1 and TRBJ2-7; TRBD2 is a possible D gene (5 bases). CDR3 size: 14 residues. Trimming removed 2 bases from V and 5 bases from J, with 13 bases in between. Germline CDR1 is LGHDT and CDR2 is YNNKEL (reference sequence). The CDR3 loop reads CASSQSSPVHEQYF. The DNA of the CDR3 is TGTGCCAGCAGCCAATCTAGCCCCGTCCACGAGCAGTACTTC.

The J gene is TRBJ2-2, the V gene TRBV5-1, with 11 bases identical to TRBD2. Germline V gene data show CDR1 as SGHRS and CDR2 as YFSETQ. The CDR3 is made up of 16 amino acids. Unmatched junction bases numbered 6, after V lost 8 bases and J lost 0 bases. In DNA, the CDR3 is TGCGCCAGTAGACTAGCGGGGCAATCGAACACCGGGGAGCTGTTTTTT. It translates to CASRLAGQSNTGELFF.

The rearrangement uses TRBV28 and TRBJ1-2; 8 positions agree with TRBD1. The CDR3 has 15 amino acids. The germline V gene encodes CDR1 MDHEN and CDR2 SYDVKM. V was clipped by 4 bases and J by 1 base; unmatched bases: 5. Here the CDR3 reads CASSSIGQGNYGYTF. In DNA form, the CDR3 reads TGTGCCAGCAGTTCAATCGGACAGGGTAACTATGGCTACACCTTC.

The gene calls are TRBV20-1 and TRBJ1-5, with 9 bases identical to TRBD1. Germline V gene lookup returns CDR1 DFQATT and CDR2 SNEGSKA (reference sequence). Trimming at V came to 6 bases and at J to 9 bases, leaving 9 bases not matched to a gene. The CDR3 is 13 amino acids. For the CDR3, the DNA is TGCAGTGCCCCGGGACAGGGCCCATGGCCCCAGCATTTT. Translating gives CSAPGQGPWPQHF.

This clonotype showed up just a few times. The rearrangement uses TRBV5-5 and TRBJ2-2; weak D call: TRBD1 (5 bases). The CDR3 sequence is 14 residues long. Trimming pared 3 bases from V and 3 bases from J, leaving 9 bases between. The germline V gene has CDR1 SGHKS and CDR2 YYEKEE (reference sequence). This CDR3 reads CASSWGPYTGELFF. CDR3 DNA: TGTGCCAGCAGCTGGGGCCCCTACACCGGGGAGCTGTTTTTT.

This clonotype was observed at least ten times. J is TRBJ2-3 and V is TRBV28, with 7 bases fitting TRBD1. The CDR3 extends over 16 amino acids. Germline CDR1 and CDR2: MDHEN and SYDVKM. Trimming took 1 base from V and 4 from J; bases not matched to a gene: 8. The CDR3 nucleotides read TGTGCCAGCAGTTTATCGAGTGACAGGGATCCAGATACGCAGTATTTT. Its translation is CASSLSSDRDPDTQYF.

The chain is built from TRBV5-1 and TRBJ2-7, with D perhaps assigned TRBD1 or TRBD2 (5 bases each). Germline V gives CDR1 SGHRS, CDR2 YFSETQ. Trimming cost V 4 bases and J 3 bases, with 23 bases left between them. The CDR3 extends over 17 amino acids. CDR3 sequence: CASSLGTLDWGHYEQYF. CDR3 nucleotide sequence: TGCGCCAGCAGCCTGGGGACCCTAGATTGGGGTCACTACGAGCAGTACTTC.

This clonotype was recorded at least ten times. Written as DNA, the CDR3 is TGTGCCACCCACCGTAGGGGGGGCCCCACCGGGGAGCTGTTTTTT. This gives the protein CATHRRGGPTGELFF. J is TRBJ2-2 and V is TRBV7-8; D perhaps matches TRBD2 (7 bases). Trimming removed 10 bases from V and 4 bases from J, with 19 bases in between. Germline V gene data show CDR1 as SGHVS and CDR2 as FQNEAQ. There are 15 residues in the CDR3.

The chain couples TRBV5-1 to TRBJ2-1; D is perhaps TRBD1 or TRBD2 (7 bases each). CDR3 length equals 16 residues. Trimming pared 4 bases from V and 8 bases from J, leaving 22 bases between. From germline, CDR1 is SGHRS and CDR2 YFSETQ. CDR3: CASSLKPGGEVHEQFF. The DNA of the CDR3 is TGCGCCAGCAGCCTCAAGCCAGGGGGGGAGGTTCATGAGCAGTTCTTC.

This clonotype was counted only a few times. This chain links TRBV5-1 with TRBJ1-1; D not resolved. The germline gives CDR1 SGHRS, CDR2 YFSETQ. CDR3 length: 14 amino acids. The germline V and J ends were trimmed by 5 bases and 1 base, with 12 bases remaining between them. The CDR3: CASRPKGRNTEAFF. DNA for the CDR3: TGCGCCAGCAGACCCAAGGGAAGGAACACTGAAGCTTTCTTT.

The table lists this clonotype with a few counts. The chain joins TRBV6-1 to TRBJ2-5; 9 bases line up with TRBD2. The CDR3 is 17 amino acids. J gave up 5 bases and V 3 bases, and 13 bases lay outside the gene matches. Germline CDR1 reads MNHNS; CDR2 reads SASEGT. CDR3 amino acids: CASSDRELAGPRETQYF. The DNA for the CDR3 is TGTGCCAGCAGTGACCGCGAGCTAGCGGGGCCCAGGGAGACCCAGTACTTC.

The chain uses TRBV11-2 and TRBJ2-1; possible D gene TRBD2, 6 bases. Germline loops: CDR1 SGHAT, CDR2 FQNNGV. With 1 base removed from V and 9 bases from J, the gap between germline ends came to 16 bases. The CDR3 consists of 15 residues. CDR3 protein: CASSLVGLPGVEQFF. CDR3 in DNA: TGTGCCAGCAGCTTAGTGGGCCTCCCGGGGGTTGAGCAGTTCTTC.

The V and J genes are TRBV6-5 and TRBJ2-7; possibly TRBD2 for D (6 bases). The CDR3 length is 18 residues. V lost 2 bases and J 2 bases, leaving 22 bases between the germline ends. In germline, CDR1 is MNHEY, CDR2 SVGAGI. The CDR3 nucleotides are TGTGCCAGCAGTTACACGCTTGGGGGGAAGACAGCAACCTACGAGCAGTACTTC. Its protein is CASSYTLGGKTATYEQYF.

A remark on this clonotype: The junction and the germline gene differ at one end; a read error may be behind it. CDR3 DNA sequence: TGTGCCATCTCACGCCTAGCTCAGAATGAGCAGTTCTTC. This gives the protein CAISRLAQNEQFF. The V gene is TRBV18, the J gene TRBJ2-1; perhaps TRBD2 as D (5 bases). The CDR3 is 13 residues long. The germline CDR1 and CDR2 sequences are KGHSH and LQKENI.

The chain uses TRBV29-1 and TRBJ2-7; TRBD2 matches 10 bases. The CDR3 is 14 amino acids. V shed 3 bases, J shed 0 bases, and the junction held 2 bases outside the gene matches. Germline V gives CDR1 SQVTM, CDR2 ANQGSEA. CDR3 region: CSVDPSGSSYEQYF. The CDR3, as DNA: TGCAGCGTTGATCCTAGCGGGAGCTCCTACGAGCAGTACTTC.

This clonotype has a handful of counts. V and J are TRBV5-1 and TRBJ1-1; tentatively, D is TRBD1 (6 bases). V was cut by 4 bases and J by 3 bases, with 19 bases left in between. The germline CDR1 and CDR2 sequences are SGHRS and YFSETQ. The CDR3 has 16 amino acids. The CDR3 reads CASSPRGGKGDTEAFF. The CDR3 nucleotides are TGCGCCAGCAGCCCCCGGGGGGGGAAGGGGGACACTGAAGCTTTCTTT.

This chain joins TRBV4-2 and TRBJ1-2, with D unresolved. This CDR3 has 14 residues. The V end lost 1 base, the J end lost 3 bases, and 9 bases lay between the germline ends. Germline values: CDR1 LGHNA, CDR2 YNFKEQ. CDR3 in amino acids: CASSQARTDYGYTF. The CDR3 DNA reads TGTGCCAGCAGCCAAGCCAGGACGGACTATGGCTACACCTTC.

This clonotype was counted a few times. The gene calls are TRBV12-3 or TRBV12-4 and TRBJ2-1; D gene uncertain. The V gene lost 4 bases and the J gene lost 8 bases, with 3 bases spanning the gap. The CDR3 runs to 10 residues. DNA of the CDR3: TGTGCCAGCAGTTACCATGAGCAGTTCTTC. It codes for CASSYHEQFF.

The rearrangement links TRBV2 to TRBJ2-1; tentatively, D is TRBD1 or TRBD2 (6 bases each). The CDR3 is 14 residues long. Germline CDR1 is SNHLY and CDR2 is FYNNEI. V gave up 7 bases and J gave up 4 bases, with 14 bases separating them. The CDR3 DNA sequence: TGTGCCAGCACTTCGGGGGCAGTATACAATGAGCAGTTCTTC. Its translation is CASTSGAVYNEQFF.

This clonotype was seen a few times. J is TRBJ1-1 and V is TRBV6-5; no firm D call. This CDR3 is built from 15 residues. The V and J ends lost 4 bases and 1 base respectively, with 13 bases between them. Germline assignment: CDR1 MNHEY and CDR2 SVGAGI. The DNA of the CDR3 is TGTGCCAGCAGTTCCCGTGGAGGGCGGAACACTGAAGCTTTCTTT. Protein sequence: CASSSRGGRNTEAFF.

The CDR3 sequence is CASRPTGTGDTQYF. The CDR3 nucleotides are TGCGCCAGCAGACCCACAGGGACGGGAGATACGCAGTATTTT. This chain links TRBV5-1 with TRBJ2-3; tentative D call: TRBD1 (6 bases). CDR3 length: 14 amino acids. V lost 5 bases, J lost 5 bases, and 15 bases lay in between. Germline V lookup: CDR1 SGHRS, CDR2 YFSETQ.

The chain combines TRBV28 with TRBJ2-5, with TRBD2 as a possible D gene (6 bases). Trimming took off 7 bases at V and 5 bases at J, with 23 bases between the two ends. CDR1 and CDR2 from the germline V gene are MDHEN and SYDVKM. The CDR3 loop spans 16 amino acids. CDR3 sequence reads: CASTDRSSSGGETQYF. The CDR3 region has the DNA TGTGCCAGCACCGACCGATCATCTAGTGGGGGGGAGACCCAGTACTTC.